This is a list of T cell receptor beta chains from one sample in a study of graft-versus-host responses after intestinal transplantation. Their antigen targets remain unknown. Sequencing used immunoSEQ multiplex PCR; TCRdb keeps in-frame clones, though not all of them. Of over 85,000 clones in the sample, over 80% were seen once. The specimen was unstimulated CD8+ T cells sorted from spleen or lymph node cells, collected before intestinal transplant. The receptors shown here come from a human donor who received an intestinal transplant. CDR3s include the opening cysteine and the closing phenylalanine or tryptophan. The D gene is left open where the match is weak. The size entry is marked missing in some rows and otherwise reads once, few, many or a size class.

TRBJ1-2 | TRBV19 | - | - | CASSTGGVYGYTF | TGTGCCAGTAGTACTGGAGGGGTCTATGGCTACACCTTC
TRBJ1-1 | TRBV27 | - | - | CASSLSGGGGAWTEAFF | TGTGCCAGCAGTTTATCGGGAGGAGGGGGGGCATGGACTGAAGCTTTCTTT
TRBJ1-1 | TRBV19 | - | - | CASSGGFGGLNTEAFF | TGTGCCAGTAGCGGTGGGTTCGGGGGTTTAAACACTGAAGCTTTCTTT
TRBJ2-7 | TRBV27 | - | - | CASISRGSYEQYF | TGTGCCAGCATATCCCGCGGTTCCTACGAGCAGTACTTC
TRBJ2-7 | TRBV7-9 | - | - | CASSLAGGVNSYEQYF | TGTGCCAGCAGCCTTGCCGGCGGCGTCAACTCCTACGAGCAGTACTTC
TRBJ2-1 | TRBV7-9 | - | - | CASSLQGWNEQFF | TGTGCCAGCAGCTTACAGGGGTGGAATGAGCAGTTCTTC
TRBJ1-2 | TRBV5-1 | - | - | CASSATESGYGYTF | TGCGCCAGCAGCGCGACCGAGTCCGGGTATGGCTACACCTTC
TRBJ2-1 | TRBV7-8 | - | TRBD2 | CASSLEGLVNNEQFF | TGTGCCAGCAGCTTAGAGGGACTAGTTAACAATGAGCAGTTCTTC
TRBJ2-1 | TRBV19 | - | TRBD2 | CASSITSGGAGYNEQFF | TGTGCCAGTAGTATCACTAGCGGGGGGGCCGGCTACAATGAGCAGTTCTTC
TRBJ1-2 | TRBV7-3 | - | - | CASSLWSGANYGYTF | TGTGCCAGCAGCTTATGGTCAGGGGCTAACTATGGCTACACCTTC
TRBJ2-5 | TRBV5-1 | - | TRBD1 | CASSAGQGSAETQYF | TGCGCCAGCAGCGCCGGACAGGGGTCGGCTGAGACCCAGTACTTC
TRBJ2-5 | TRBV5-4 | - | TRBD2 | CASSSGLAEVETQYF | TGTGCCAGCAGCTCGGGACTAGCGGAGGTGGAGACCCAGTACTTC
TRBJ1-1 | TRBV19 | few | TRBD1 | CASKLADRGSEAFF | TGTGCCAGTAAACTGGCGGACAGGGGCTCTGAAGCTTTCTTT
TRBJ2-2 | TRBV11-2 | - | - | CASSRITGPYTGELFF | TGTGCCAGCAGCCGTATAACAGGACCTTACACCGGGGAGCTGTTTTTT
TRBJ2-4 | TRBV6-6 | - | - | CASSYFPGAGDIQYF | TGTGCCAGCAGTTACTTCCCGGGGGCGGGGGACATTCAGTACTTC
TRBJ2-7 | TRBV9 | - | TRBD2 | CASSVGLAGVLYF | TGTGCCAGCAGCGTAGGACTAGCGGGAGTCCTGTACTTC
TRBJ2-1 | TRBV30 | - | - | CAWSLGGAYEQFF | TGTGCCTGGAGTCTGGGGGGGGCTTATGAGCAGTTCTTC
TRBJ2-3 | TRBV5-1 | - | TRBD1 | CASSAAGQGYGDTQYF | TGCGCCAGCAGCGCCGCGGGACAGGGTTATGGAGATACGCAGTATTTT
TRBJ2-7 | TRBV27 | - | - | CASSFGQTYEQYF | TGTGCCAGCAGTTTTGGCCAGACCTACGAGCAGTACTTC
TRBJ1-1 | TRBV5-1 | once | TRBD1 | CASRPPGTGVMNTEAFF | TGCGCCAGCAGGCCCCCCGGGACAGGGGTAATGAACACTGAAGCTTTCTTT
TRBJ2-1 | TRBV7-3 | - | TRBD2 | CASSLIAGGRNEQFF | TGTGCCAGCAGCTTAATAGCGGGGGGGCGAAATGAGCAGTTCTTC
TRBJ2-7 | TRBV7-9 | - | TRBD1 | CASSLKDRGHEQYF | TGTGCCAGCAGCTTGAAAGACAGGGGCCACGAGCAGTACTTC
TRBJ1-2 | TRBV29-1 | once | TRBD1 | CSVRTGDYGYTF | TGCAGCGTACGGACAGGGGACTATGGCTACACCTTC
TRBJ1-4 | TRBV9 | - | - | CASSVGGRNGEKLFF | TGTGCCAGCAGCGTAGGAGGGCGTAATGGGGAAAAACTGTTTTTT
TRBJ1-1 | TRBV9 | - | TRBD1 | CASSVGSTGENTEVFF | TGTGCCAGCAGCGTAGGAAGTACAGGGGAGAACACTGAAGTTTTCTTT
TRBJ2-6 | TRBV5-8 | - | - | CASSLAGGAGANVLTF | TGTGCCAGCAGCTTGGCCGGGGGAGCTGGGGCCAACGTCCTGACTTTC
TRBJ2-1 | TRBV6-5 | - | TRBD1 | CASNPGTGLTAVFF | TGTGCCAGCAACCCCGGGACAGGTTTGACGGCGGTGTTCTTC
TRBJ2-1 | TRBV5-4 | - | TRBD2 | CASSSGLADEQFF | TGTGCCAGCAGCTCCGGACTAGCTGATGAGCAGTTCTTC
TRBJ1-6 | TRBV6-4 | - | - | CASIPLFSPLHF | TGTGCCAGCATCCCCCTTTTTTCTCCCCTCCACTTT
TRBJ2-7 | TRBV27 | - | TRBD1 | CASSIGAGTVNEQYF | TGTGCCAGCAGTATCGGGGCCGGGACAGTAAACGAGCAGTACTTC
TRBJ2-7 | TRBV27 | - | - | CASSLSDRTNYEQYF | TGTGCCAGCAGTTTATCGGACAGGACTAATTACGAGCAGTACTTC
TRBJ1-2 | TRBV4-3 | - | TRBD1 | CASSQDRGGSANYGYTF | TGCGCCAGCAGCCAAGATAGAGGGGGCTCAGCTAACTATGGCTACACCTTC
TRBJ2-7 | TRBV7-8 | - | - | CASSSNWVEGGQYF | TGTGCCAGCAGCTCCAACTGGGTTGAGGGTGGGCAGTACTTC
TRBJ1-2 | TRBV2 | - | - | CASSEPGNGYGYTF | TGTGCCAGCAGTGAGCCGGGTAACGGCTATGGCTACACCTTC
TRBJ2-7 | TRBV5-4 | - | - | CASSPGGTAPYEQYF | TGTGCCAGCAGCCCCGGCGGGACTGCTCCCTACGAGCAGTACTTC
TRBJ2-7 | TRBV6-1 | few | - | CASSEGLAQRSYEQYF | TGTGCCAGCAGTGAAGGGCTAGCGCAACGATCCTACGAGCAGTACTTC
TRBJ1-5 | TRBV6-5 | - | TRBD1 | CASSEGQENQPQHF | TGTGCCAGCAGTGAGGGACAGGAGAATCAGCCCCAGCATTTT
TRBJ2-7 | TRBV28 | - | TRBD2 | CASSSGREYEQYF | TGTGCCAGCTCTAGCGGGAGGGAGTACGAGCAGTACTTC
TRBJ1-4 | TRBV11-3 | - | - | CASSFRGQEKLFF | TGTGCCAGCAGCTTCAGGGGCCAAGAAAAACTGTTTTTT
TRBJ2-3 | TRBV5-1 | - | - | CASSLLGGSTDTQYF | TGCGCCAGCAGCTTACTAGGGGGTAGCACAGATACGCAGTATTTT
TRBJ2-2 | TRBV4-1 | - | - | CASSQGGGMGTGELFF | TGCGCCAGCAGCCAAGGCGGAGGGATGGGCACCGGGGAGCTGTTTTTT
TRBJ2-1 | TRBV9 | - | TRBD2 | CASSPPGVVAGVIYEQFF | TGTGCCAGCAGCCCCCCAGGTGTAGTAGCGGGGGTCATATATGAGCAGTTCTTC
TRBJ1-5 | TRBV5-1 | - | - | CASSLVEKDQPQHF | TGCGCCAGCAGCTTGGTGGAGAAAGATCAGCCCCAGCATTTT
TRBJ1-3 | TRBV9 | - | - | CASSPWEVSGNTIYF | TGTGCCAGCAGCCCTTGGGAGGTTTCTGGAAACACCATATATTTT
TRBJ1-2 | TRBV19 | - | - | CASSMDSGVGYTF | TGTGCCAGTAGTATGGACAGCGGCGTTGGCTACACCTTC
TRBJ1-6 | TRBV9 | - | - | CASNQDSGGSKDSPLHF | TGTGCCAGCAACCAAGACTCCGGGGGGAGTAAAGATTCACCCCTCCACTTT
TRBJ2-1 | TRBV4-1 | - | - | CASSQDWRDEQFF | TGCGCCAGCAGCCAAGATTGGAGAGATGAGCAGTTCTTC
TRBJ1-2 | TRBV30 | - | - | CAWSAGVGPYGYTF | TGTGCCTGGAGCGCGGGGGTTGGGCCATATGGCTACACCTTC
TRBJ2-7 | TRBV13 | - | TRBD2 | CASSLDRSGGKYF | TGTGCCAGCAGCTTAGACCGTAGCGGGGGGAAGTACTTC
TRBJ2-1 | TRBV4-1 | - | - | CASSPKTGIYLGQFF | TGCGCCAGCAGCCCTAAAACAGGAATCTACCTGGGGCAGTTCTTC
TRBJ2-7 | TRBV11-2 | - | - | CASSLENSVSYEQYF | TGTGCCAGCAGCTTAGAGAACAGTGTTTCCTACGAGCAGTACTTC
TRBJ1-2 | TRBV13 | - | - | CASSPPLGGPNYGYTF | TGTGCCAGCAGCCCTCCTCTTGGGGGCCCTAACTATGGCTACACCTTC
TRBJ2-7 | TRBV29-1 | - | TRBD1 | CSVLTGQSEQYF | TGCAGCGTGCTCACGGGACAGTCCGAGCAGTACTTC